The 14 T cell receptor beta chains reported below all come from one sample, sequenced in a study of T cell responses to AZD1222 COVID-19 vaccine (TCRdb year 2021). The time point label corresponds to: baseline before first vaccination. The library was produced with the immunoSEQ multiplex PCR assay. TCRdb mirrors the immuneACCESS table, restricted to in-frame sequences. Some clones are absent from its copies; in checked studies, under half trace to an unresolved V gene, and the reason for the others is unknown. The sample contains approximately 130,000 clones, around 90% of them found a single time. The top ten hold 5% to 5.5% of the sample. The specimen was peripheral blood, collected on day 0 of AZD1222 vaccination. These receptors were obtained from an adult in good health.

The V and J genes are TRBV30 and TRBJ1-2; D not certain. V lost 4 bases and J lost 5, with 17 bases in between. CDR3 length equals 14 residues. Germline V lookup: CDR1 GTSNPN, CDR2 SVGIG (reference sequence). The CDR3 coding sequence is TGTGCCTGGATGTATATTTCCCCAGGATATGGCTACACCTTC. As protein: CAWMYISPGYGYTF.

The rearrangement uses TRBV12-3 or TRBV12-4 and TRBJ2-1, with TRBD2 matching 9 bases. V gave up 11 bases and J gave up 3 bases; unmatched junction bases: 5. The CDR3 runs to 13 residues. For the CDR3, the DNA is TGTGCCGGAAGCGGGGGGAACTACAATGAGCAGTTCTTC. As protein: CAGSGGNYNEQFF.

The V and J genes are TRBV30 and TRBJ1-2; D gene uncertain. The CDR3 covers 11 residues. CDR1 is GTSNPN and CDR2 is SVGIG in the germline V gene (reference sequence). Trimming stripped 4 bases from V and 3 bases from J, with 6 bases between. The CDR3 here is CAWKVDYGYTF. The CDR3 DNA reads TGTGCCTGGAAAGTCGACTATGGCTACACCTTC. Complete variable domain (other parts from reference TRBV30 and TRBJ1-2): SQTIHQWPATLVQPVGSPLSLECTVEGTSNPNLYWYRQAAGRGLQLLFYSVGIGQISSEVPQNLSASRPQDRQFILSSKKLLLSDSGFYLCAWKVDYGYTFGSGTRLTVV.

The chain is built from TRBV24-1 and TRBJ1-5; the match to TRBD1 covers 9 bases. From germline, CDR1 is KGHDR and CDR2 SFDVKD. V was pared by 9 bases and J by 0 bases, with 17 bases of the junction left unmatched. The length of the CDR3 is 19 residues. In DNA form, the CDR3 reads TGTGCCACCCCTGTCGGGGGGACAGGGCCTTCATATAGCAATCAGCCCCAGCATTTT. Its translation is CATPVGGTGPSYSNQPQHF.

V usage is TRBV30 and J usage is TRBJ2-7; maybe TRBD1 (5 bases). V was cut by 3 bases and J by 0 bases, with 15 bases left in between. This CDR3 is built from 15 residues. CDR1 GTSNPN and CDR2 SVGIG come from the germline V gene (reference sequence). Here the CDR3 DNA reads TGTGCCTGGAGCCCCGTGGGCAGGGCCTCCTACGAGCAGTACTTC. This codes for CAWSPVGRASYEQYF.

CDR3 sequence reads: CASTQMASNTEAFF. The CDR3 region has the DNA TGTGCCAGCACCCAAATGGCGTCAAACACTGAAGCTTTCTTT. V gene TRBV28 combines with J gene TRBJ1-1; D not certain. V was trimmed by 7 bases and J by 2 bases, leaving 14 bases between them. This CDR3 spans 14 amino acids. CDR1 MDHEN and CDR2 SYDVKM come from the germline V gene.

This rearrangement joins TRBV4-2 to TRBJ2-1; 11 bases are shared with TRBD2. This CDR3 has 17 amino acids. The germline CDR1 and CDR2 sequences are LGHNA and YNFKEQ. The J segment lost 2 bases and the V segment lost 2 bases, leaving 5 bases of the junction unmatched. CDR3 protein: CASSQIPLAGAYNEQFF. Here the CDR3 DNA reads TGTGCCAGCAGCCAAATCCCACTAGCGGGAGCCTACAATGAGCAGTTCTTC.

The chain is built from TRBV29-1 and TRBJ1-1, with D tentatively TRBD1 (5 bases). This CDR3 comprises 18 residues. Germline loops: CDR1 SQVTM, CDR2 ANQGSEA. The germline V and J ends were trimmed by 6 bases and 4 bases, with 30 bases remaining between them. CDR3 in amino acids: CSVHTFPGEGKVGTEAFF. The CDR3 nucleotides read TGCAGCGTACATACATTTCCGGGGGAGGGAAAAGTCGGCACTGAAGCTTTCTTT.

This clone was recorded a few times. The V and J genes are TRBV19 and TRBJ1-2; 8 bases align to TRBD1. The V segment lost 7 bases and the J segment 4 bases; nucleotides outside the gene matches: 11. This CDR3 is built from 15 residues. Germline lookup yields CDR1 LNHDA and CDR2 SQIVND (reference sequence). This CDR3 reads CASTSTGQGAYGYTF. CDR3 coding DNA: TGTGCCAGTACGTCAACCGGACAGGGCGCCTATGGCTACACCTTC.

For this clone: A junction boundary mismatches the germline segment, possibly from a read error. The J gene is TRBJ1-2, the V gene TRBV14, with D unresolved. In germline, CDR1 is SGHDN, CDR2 FVKESK. The CDR3 consists of 12 residues. The CDR3 coding sequence is TGTGCCAGCAGCCAAGGGAGGATCAATTTGGGCTTC. Amino acid sequence: CASSQGRINLGF.

This clone was seen a single time. V gene TRBV7-2 combines with J gene TRBJ2-5; tentative D call: TRBD1 (5 bases). Between the trimmed V and J ends, which lost 1 base and 5 bases, there was a span of 14 bases. Per germline, CDR1 SGHTA and CDR2 FQGNSA. This CDR3 contains 15 residues. CDR3: CASSLDPGKMETQYF. CDR3 nucleotides: TGTGCCAGCAGCTTAGATCCAGGGAAGATGGAGACCCAGTACTTC.

The rearrangement joins TRBV10-2 to TRBJ2-7; 7 nucleotides align to TRBD1. The CDR3 extends over 16 amino acids. CDR1 and CDR2 (germline): WSHSY, SAAADI. The ends lost 6 bases at V and 0 bases at J; junction bases unmatched: 11. The CDR3 region has the DNA TGCGCCAGCAGCCCCATAGTGACAGGGATCTCCTACGAGCAGTACTTC. This codes for CASSPIVTGISYEQYF.

This rearrangement joins TRBV18 to TRBJ2-7; D not resolved. Germline V gives CDR1 KGHSH, CDR2 LQKENI. The CDR3 is 14 amino acids. V lost 6 bases, J lost 1 base, and 13 bases lay in between. CDR3: CASSPQALSYEQYF. CDR3 sequence (DNA): TGTGCCAGCTCGCCGCAGGCACTGTCCTACGAGCAGTACTTC.

The rearrangement joins TRBV7-3 to TRBJ2-5; 7 bases are shared with TRBD2. Germline trimming cut 0 bases from V and 4 bases from J; bases unmatched to any gene: 8. CDR3 length: 16 amino acids. Germline assignment: CDR1 SGHTA and CDR2 FQGTGA. CDR3 loop: CASSLTASGGRETQYF. In DNA, the CDR3 is TGTGCCAGCAGCTTAACCGCTAGCGGAGGACGAGAGACCCAGTACTTC.